Below, 15 T cell receptor beta chains from the same sample are listed, as sequenced in a study of OX40 agonist ivuxolimab in advanced cancers. Using immunoSEQ multiplex PCR, the repertoire was profiled, and TCRdb retains in-frame clones only, with some absent. The sample has almost 90,000 clones, about nine tenths seen once. Source: CD4+ or CD8+ T cells sorted from blood, taken in a trial of the OX40 agonist ivuxolimab. All receptors derive from an adult with an advanced solid tumor such as melanoma, head and neck, liver or kidney cancer.

This clone was counted a single time. The rearrangement joins TRBV19 to TRBJ2-2, with a possible D match to TRBD1 (6 bases). The V gene's germline CDR1 is LNHDA and CDR2 SQIVND (reference sequence). The CDR3 is made up of 15 amino acids. With 6 bases removed from V and 5 bases from J, the gap between germline ends came to 16 bases. The DNA for the CDR3 is TGTGCCAGTAGGCCACAGGGATTATTTACCGGGGAGCTGTTTTTT. This encodes CASRPQGLFTGELFF.

The genes are TRBV7-9 and TRBJ2-7; 8 positions match TRBD2. CDR3 size: 14 residues. Germline V lookup: CDR1 SEHNR, CDR2 FQNEAQ (reference sequence). V lost 6 bases to trimming and J lost 4 bases; unmatched junction nucleotides: 8. As DNA, the CDR3 is TGTGCCAGCAGGAAGAGCGGGGGCCCTTACGAGCAGTACTTC. Its protein is CASRKSGGPYEQYF.

The chain employs TRBV5-4 and TRBJ2-7; 12 bases match TRBD1. CDR1 SGHNT and CDR2 YYREEE come from the germline V gene (reference sequence). This CDR3 comprises 15 residues. The V segment lost 2 bases and the J segment 4 bases; nucleotides outside the gene matches: 4. CDR3 nucleotide sequence: TGTGCCAGCAGCTTCACGGGACAGGGGGCTTACGAGCAGTACTTC. This codes for CASSFTGQGAYEQYF.

This clone was seen more than once but under ten times. V gene TRBV7-3 combines with J gene TRBJ2-7, with 15 bases identical to TRBD2. V shed 2 bases and J 12 bases; nucleotides not matched to a gene: 5. CDR1 and CDR2 (germline): SGHTA, FQGTGA. This CDR3 has 14 amino acids. The CDR3 DNA reads TGTGCCAGCAGCTTATCCGGGACTAGCGGGGGGCTGTACTTC. It translates to CASSLSGTSGGLYF.

V and J are TRBV7-2 and TRBJ1-5; D ambiguous. V lost 2 bases and J lost 0, with 5 bases in between. This CDR3 contains 14 residues. The germline CDR1 and CDR2 sequences are SGHTA and FQGNSA. CDR3 in amino acids: CASSLSISNQPQHF. The CDR3 region has the DNA TGTGCCAGCAGCTTAAGCATTAGCAATCAGCCCCAGCATTTT.

The rearrangement uses TRBV25-1 and TRBJ2-2; unclear D gene. Trimming left V 4 bases short and J 4 bases short, with 4 bases between. Per germline, CDR1 MGHDK and CDR2 SYGVNS. The CDR3 runs to 12 residues. In DNA, the CDR3 is TGTGCCAGCAGTGCCCTCACCGGGGAGCTGTTTTTT. Translating gives CASSALTGELFF.

The chain recombines TRBV5-1 with TRBJ2-2, with 8 bases aligning to TRBD1. The CDR3 consists of 16 residues. Germline-derived CDR1 and CDR2 are SGHRS and YFSETQ. Unmatched junction bases numbered 6, after V lost 4 bases and J lost 1 base. The CDR3: CASSRGQGGNTGELFF. The CDR3 coding sequence is TGCGCCAGCAGCCGAGGACAGGGTGGGAACACCGGGGAGCTGTTTTTT.

The rearrangement links TRBV7-8 to TRBJ2-5, with 12 bases identical to TRBD2. This CDR3 is built from 16 residues. Germline V CDR1 and CDR2: SGHVS, FQNEAQ. V lost 4 bases, J lost 5 bases, and 8 bases stayed unmatched. CDR3 loop: CASSSRLAGVRETQYF. The CDR3 coding sequence is TGTGCCAGCAGCTCCCGACTAGCGGGAGTGAGGGAGACCCAGTACTTC.

The chain carries TRBV18 and TRBJ2-3; D unresolved. Germline V lookup: CDR1 KGHSH, CDR2 LQKENI. This CDR3 has 16 residues. Trimming cost V 1 base and J 0 bases, with 11 bases left between them. CDR3 residues: CASSPQHASSTDTQYF. As DNA, the CDR3 is TGTGCCAGCTCACCACAACATGCCTCTAGCACAGATACGCAGTATTTT.

The J gene is TRBJ1-2, the V gene TRBV28; no firm D call. This CDR3 has 13 amino acids. The V and J ends lost 5 bases and 3 bases respectively, with 10 bases between them. Germline CDR1 MDHEN, CDR2 SYDVKM. The chain's CDR3 is CASSTDTDYGYTF. CDR3 sequence (DNA): TGTGCCAGCAGTACAGACACGGACTATGGCTACACCTTC.

The V gene is TRBV5-1, the J gene TRBJ2-4, with D perhaps matching TRBD1 (6 bases). CDR3 length equals 14 residues. The germline V gene has CDR1 SGHRS and CDR2 YFSETQ. Trimming pared 0 bases from V and 4 bases from J, leaving 8 bases between. The CDR3 here is CASSLEDSKNIQYF. In DNA, the CDR3 is TGCGCCAGCAGCTTGGAGGACAGTAAAAACATTCAGTACTTC.

The rearrangement uses TRBV5-1 and TRBJ2-5; the D gene is possibly TRBD2 (5 bases). V was clipped by 0 bases and J by 4 bases, with 10 bases between them. Germline loops: CDR1 SGHRS, CDR2 YFSETQ. The CDR3 spans 14 residues. This chain's CDR3 is CASSLDEGRETQYF. CDR3 bases: TGCGCCAGCAGCTTGGATGAGGGCCGAGAGACCCAGTACTTC.

This sequence joins TRBV9 and TRBJ2-1; D is ambiguous. V lost 0 bases and J lost 4, with 8 bases in between. The CDR3 contains 14 residues. Per the germline V gene, CDR1 is SGDLS and CDR2 is YYNGEE. CDR3 in DNA: TGTGCCAGCAGCGTAGGGACCGCATACAATGAGCAGTTCTTC. It is translated as CASSVGTAYNEQFF.

The chain recombines TRBV6-6 with TRBJ1-5, with D perhaps TRBD1 (6 bases). V lost 2 bases and J lost 4, with 12 bases in between. Looked up from germline, CDR1 is MNHNY and CDR2 is SVGAGI (reference sequence). CDR3 length: 15 residues. The DNA for the CDR3 is TGTGCCAGCAGTTACCCGACAGGCACTAATCAGCCCCAGCATTTT. Its protein is CASSYPTGTNQPQHF.

V usage is TRBV19 and J usage is TRBJ1-2; D perhaps matches TRBD1 (6 bases). The germline gives CDR1 LNHDA, CDR2 SQIVND (reference sequence). The CDR3 spans 13 residues. V lost 8 bases to trimming and J lost 6 bases, with 16 bases between them. This chain's CDR3 is CASVGANYDGYTF. CDR3 bases: TGTGCCAGTGTGGGGGCGAACTACGATGGCTACACCTTC.